This is a list of T cell receptor beta chains from one sample in a study of OX40 agonist ivuxolimab in advanced cancers. Profiled with immunoSEQ multiplex PCR; TCRdb holds only in-frame clones, not every one. The sample lists 55,000 to 90,000 clones; 70% to 90% were seen once. Sample: CD4+ or CD8+ T cells sorted from blood, taken in a trial of the OX40 agonist ivuxolimab. These receptors came from an adult with an advanced solid tumor such as melanoma, head and neck, liver or kidney cancer. Both conserved end residues are part of each CDR3. A D gene is named only where the DNA matches it firmly. Where a row states a size, it is once, few, many or the class of an expanded clone; other rows omit it.

size	V	J	D	CDR3	DNA
.	TRBV6-5	TRBJ1-6	.	CASSYGGRDSPLHF	TGTGCCAGCAGTTACGGGGGCAGGGATTCACCCCTCCACTTT
.	TRBV18	TRBJ2-5	TRBD2	CASSPGATSGETQYF	TGTGCCAGCTCACCAGGTGCGACTAGCGGGGAGACCCAGTACTTC
.	TRBV7-2	TRBJ2-7	TRBD2	CASSLEAGGSQYF	TGTGCCAGCAGCTTAGAGGCGGGAGGGAGCCAGTACTTC
.	TRBV5-4	TRBJ1-1	.	CASSPAQRGTEAFF	TGTGCCAGCAGCCCGGCCCAAAGAGGCACTGAAGCTTTCTTT
.	TRBV7-2	TRBJ2-7	.	CASSLSPSYEQYF	TGTGCCAGCAGCTTATCCCCCTCCTACGAGCAGTACTTC
.	TRBV7-9	TRBJ1-5	.	CASSGVGQPQHF	TGTGCCAGCAGCGGCGTAGGGCAGCCCCAGCATTTT
.	TRBV6-1	TRBJ2-7	.	CASSEPRIPAYEQYF	TGTGCCAGCAGTGAGCCTCGAATACCCGCCTACGAGCAGTACTTC
.	TRBV6-5	TRBJ2-7	.	CASSYMVGATSEQYF	TGTGCCAGCAGTTACATGGTGGGGGCAACATCCGAGCAGTACTTC
.	TRBV5-1	TRBJ2-5	.	CASSLDGYPQETQYF	TGCGCCAGCAGCTTGGACGGATACCCTCAAGAGACCCAGTACTTC
.	TRBV5-6	TRBJ2-1	.	CASSLAVRSSYNEQFF	TGTGCCAGCAGCTTGGCGGTCAGGTCCTCCTACAATGAGCAGTTCTTC
once	TRBV4-3	TRBJ1-6	.	CASSQGGKGKSYNSPLHF	TGCGCCAGCAGCCAAGGGGGGAAGGGAAAGTCCTATAATTCACCCCTCCACTTT